This TCR beta chain was sequenced during a study of technical replicates of blood from several donors. Using immunoSEQ multiplex PCR, the repertoire was profiled, and TCRdb retains in-frame clones only, with some absent. Of tens of thousands of clones detected, 94% appear once; the ten largest clones hold roughly 0.22%. Unmatched junction bases numbered 3, after V lost 1 base and J lost 4 bases. The CDR3 is made up of 14 amino acids. Germline CDR1 SGHTA, CDR2 FQGNSA. The sequenced material came from T cells isolated from PBMCs. The V call is TRBV7-2, the J call TRBJ2-7, with 8 bases fitting TRBD1. The receptor was isolated from a human donor in good health. The CDR3 DNA sequence: TGTGCCAGCAGCTTAGACAGGGGGATATACGAGCAGTACTTC. Protein: CASSLDRGIYEQYF.